This TCR beta chain emerged from a study of molecular identifiers for immune sequencing clone quantification. Study at large: Five portions were made in replicates from RNA of approximately 22,000 or 94,000 naive CD8 cells, and four underwent sequencing. Overall study findings and caveats: The share of molecules held by clones above 20 RNA copies was over 98% in effector cells and under 1% in naive cells.

As for this clonotype: Its specificity is not known.

V gave up 2 bases and J gave up 4 bases, with 12 bases separating them. This CDR3 comprises 14 residues. Germline-derived CDR1 and CDR2 are MNHEY and SMNVEV (reference sequence). Generation of bulk TCR libraries relied on previously described methods and listed TCR primers. TCRdb fed the PCR reads into MiXCR, producing one record per CDR3 protein. This sample carries roughly 50,000 distinct CDR3 sequences, 36% of them seen once, and the ten largest clones take around 4%. Sequencing was carried out using naive CD8+ T cells from blood, with Jurkat cell RNA spiked in. Noted subset: FACS-sorted CD8+CD4-CCR7+CD45RA+ naive T cells. The rearrangement uses TRBV27 and TRBJ2-7, with D maybe TRBD2 (5 bases). The receptor's source is a human donor in good health. Some libraries in this study had Jurkat cell RNA spiked in. The CDR3 region has the DNA TGTGCCAGCAGTTTAGGGCGGGCATTATACGAGCAGTACTTC. This translates into CASSLGRALYEQYF.